Described below is a single T cell receptor (beta chain) sequence and its context. Within the library, unique molecular identifiers were attached to each individual cDNA molecule. TCRdb analysed the RACE reads with MiXCR anew, one entry per CDR3 protein. The data show some 89,000 distinct CDR3 sequences, 10% seen once. Time point given: patch test 2, 6 weeks after DPC sensitization. Treatment here: therapeutic diphenylcyclopropenone sensitization with weekly scalp DPC. The entry originates in a study of human T cells and chemical hapten exposure. Whole-study context: Donors were sensitized with 2% DPC on the upper inner arm. Slight volume differences across pooled libraries mainly accounted for varying per-sample TCR yields.

The sequencing here drew on whole blood, taken in connection with sensitization to the hapten diphenylcyclopropenone (DPC). The TCR was taken from a woman in her 30s with alopecia areata. Some clones in this sample may be carry-over from other donors' samples.

CDR3 bases: TGTGCCACCGGGGAGGGGCCCTACGAGCAGTACTTC. It specifies CATGEGPYEQYF. V is TRBV28 and J is TRBJ2-7; TRBD2 agrees at 7 bases. This CDR3 has 12 residues. V lost 10 bases, J lost 2 bases, and 5 bases stayed unmatched. CDR1 and CDR2 from the germline V gene are MDHEN and SYDVKM. The variable domain in full, completed from reference TRBV28 and TRBJ2-7, reads DVKVTQSSRYLVKRTGEKVFLECVQDMDHENMFWYRQDPGLGLRLIYFSYDVKMKEKGDIPEGYSVSREKKERFSLILESASTNQTSMYLCATGEGPYEQYFGPGTRLTVT.